Given below is one TCR beta chain in context. Antigen: not known. The sample originates from a study of siplizumab effects on memory and regulatory T cells. Measured with immunoSEQ multiplex PCR; TCRdb has only the in-frame clones, and not every one. The profile shows tens of thousands of clones, roughly 88% of them singletons. Findings and caveats of the study: Among alloreactive clones, only a minor fraction mapped to unstimulated subsets. No assignable naive or memory phenotype existed for roughly 80-97% of proliferating CD4+ or CD8+ clones. Siplizumab cultures yielded proliferating Tregs whose suppressive function was not confirmed.

The germline gives CDR1 SEHNR, CDR2 FQNEAQ (reference sequence). V gave up 10 bases and J gave up 3 bases, with 13 bases separating them. This CDR3 region has 12 residues. The receptor was isolated from a human donor in good health. Sequenced material: Tregs sorted from blood. V is TRBV7-9 and J is TRBJ2-7; D is ambiguous. CDR3 residues: CAIDTIHYEQYF. CDR3 in DNA: TGTGCCATTGACACCATTCACTACGAGCAGTACTTC.